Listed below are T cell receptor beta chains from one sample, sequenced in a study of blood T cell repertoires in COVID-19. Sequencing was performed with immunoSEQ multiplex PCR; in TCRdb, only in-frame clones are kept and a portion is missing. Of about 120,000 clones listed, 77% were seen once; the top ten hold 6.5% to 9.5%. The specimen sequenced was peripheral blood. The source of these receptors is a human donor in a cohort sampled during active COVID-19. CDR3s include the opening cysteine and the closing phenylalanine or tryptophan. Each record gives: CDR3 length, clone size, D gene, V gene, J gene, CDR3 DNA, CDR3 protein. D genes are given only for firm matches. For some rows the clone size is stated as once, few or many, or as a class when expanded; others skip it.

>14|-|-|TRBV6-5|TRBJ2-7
TGTGCCAGCAGTTACTCCCTTTACAACAGCGAGCAGTACTTC
CASSYSLYNSEQYF
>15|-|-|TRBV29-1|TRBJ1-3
TGCAGCGTTGAAGATCTTACGGGGGACGGAAACACCATATATTTT
CSVEDLTGDGNTIYF
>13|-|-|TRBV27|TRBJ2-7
TGTGCCAGCAGTTTGGCGGGCGGTTCCGAGCAGTACTTC
CASSLAGGSEQYF
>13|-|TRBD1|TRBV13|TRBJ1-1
TGTGCCAGCAGCTTACAGGGGGTCACTGAAGCTTTCTTT
CASSLQGVTEAFF
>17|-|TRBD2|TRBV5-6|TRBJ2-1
TGTGCCAGCAGCTTGGGGCCCCAGAGCGGGAGTTATGATGAGCAGTTCTTC
CASSLGPQSGSYDEQFF
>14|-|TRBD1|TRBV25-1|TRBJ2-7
TGTGCCAGCAGTTGGACAGGCAACCCCTACGAGCAGTACTTC
CASSWTGNPYEQYF
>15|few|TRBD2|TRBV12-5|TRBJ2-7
TGTGCTAGTGGTGCCCCCGGGACTAGCGGCTACGAGCAGTACTTC
CASGAPGTSGYEQYF
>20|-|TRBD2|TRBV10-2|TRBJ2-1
TGCGCCAGCTCAGAACCTCCGGGACTAGCGGGGAAGGCCCCCTACAATGAGCAGTTCTTC
CASSEPPGLAGKAPYNEQFF
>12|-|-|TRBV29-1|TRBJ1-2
TGCAGCGTTGAAAGCCAGGGCTATGGCTACACCTTC
CSVESQGYGYTF
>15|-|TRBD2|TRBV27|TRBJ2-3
TGTGCCAGCAGGGGACTAGCGATAGGCGCAGATACGCAGTATTTT
CASRGLAIGADTQYF
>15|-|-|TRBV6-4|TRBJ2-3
TGTGCCAGCAGTCGGCTCGCGGGGGCTCCAGATACGCAGTATTTT
CASSRLAGAPDTQYF
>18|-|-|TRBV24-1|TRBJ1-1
TGTGCCACCAGTGATAACCCTATAGGCCAGGGTTTGAACACTGAAGCTTTCTTT
CATSDNPIGQGLNTEAFF